This TCR beta chain emerged from a study of control samples from healthy donors and cancer patients. Clones were sequenced by immunoSEQ multiplex PCR, and TCRdb holds only the in-frame ones, with some missing. The table records about 270,000 clones, around 79% of them present only once. Germline V lookup: CDR1 SGDLS, CDR2 YYNGEE. Between the trimmed V and J ends, which lost 3 bases and 2 bases, there was a span of 11 bases. The CDR3 runs 15 residues. The V and J genes are TRBV9 and TRBJ2-2; D possibly corresponds to TRBD1 (6 bases). Material: PBMCs. The receptor was isolated from a woman aged 55-69 years with lung cancer. CDR3 bases: TGTGCCAGCAGCGCCGGGACATTCAACACCGGGGAGCTGTTTTTT. The encoded protein is CASSAGTFNTGELFF.